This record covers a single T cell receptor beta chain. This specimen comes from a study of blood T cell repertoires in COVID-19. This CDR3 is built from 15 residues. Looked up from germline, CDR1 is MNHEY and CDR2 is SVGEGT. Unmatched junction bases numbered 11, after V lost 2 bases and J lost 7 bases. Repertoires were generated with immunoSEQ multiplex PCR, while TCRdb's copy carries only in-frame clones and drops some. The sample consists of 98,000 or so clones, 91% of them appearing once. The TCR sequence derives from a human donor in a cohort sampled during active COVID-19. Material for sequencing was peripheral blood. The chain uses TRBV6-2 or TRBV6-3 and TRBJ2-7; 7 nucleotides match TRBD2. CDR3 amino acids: CASSYGSGLILEQYF. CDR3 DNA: TGTGCCAGCAGTTACGGGTCGGGACTAATTTTGGAGCAGTACTTC.